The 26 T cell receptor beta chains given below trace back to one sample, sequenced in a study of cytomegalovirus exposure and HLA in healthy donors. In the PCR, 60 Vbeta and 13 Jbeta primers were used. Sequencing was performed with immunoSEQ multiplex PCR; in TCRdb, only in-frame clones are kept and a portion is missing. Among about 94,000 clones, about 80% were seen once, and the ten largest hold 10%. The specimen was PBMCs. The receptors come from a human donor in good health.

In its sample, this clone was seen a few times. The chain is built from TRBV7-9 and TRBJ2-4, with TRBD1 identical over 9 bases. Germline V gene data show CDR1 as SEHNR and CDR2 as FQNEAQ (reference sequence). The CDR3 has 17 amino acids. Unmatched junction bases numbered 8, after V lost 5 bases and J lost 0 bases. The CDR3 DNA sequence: TGTGCCAGCAGCCCACTGAGACAGGGGGTAGCCAAAAACATTCAGTACTTC. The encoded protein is CASSPLRQGVAKNIQYF.

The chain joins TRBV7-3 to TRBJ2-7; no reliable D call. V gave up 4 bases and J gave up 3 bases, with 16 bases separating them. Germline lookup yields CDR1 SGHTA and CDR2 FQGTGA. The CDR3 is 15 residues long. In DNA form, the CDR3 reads TGTGCCAGCAGCTCATTAGCATCCCCGCTCTACGAGCAGTACTTC. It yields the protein CASSSLASPLYEQYF.

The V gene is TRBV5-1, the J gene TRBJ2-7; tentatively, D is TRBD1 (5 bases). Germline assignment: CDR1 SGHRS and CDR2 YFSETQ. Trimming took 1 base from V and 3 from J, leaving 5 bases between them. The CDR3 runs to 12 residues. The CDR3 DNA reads TGCGCCAGCAGCTTGACAGGCTACGAGCAGTACTTC. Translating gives CASSLTGYEQYF.

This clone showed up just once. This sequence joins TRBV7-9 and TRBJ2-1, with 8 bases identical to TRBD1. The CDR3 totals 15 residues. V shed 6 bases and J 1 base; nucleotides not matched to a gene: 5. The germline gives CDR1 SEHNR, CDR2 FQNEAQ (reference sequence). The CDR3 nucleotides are TGTGCCAGCAGACCGGGACAGGCTTCCTACAATGAGCAGTTCTTC. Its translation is CASRPGQASYNEQFF.

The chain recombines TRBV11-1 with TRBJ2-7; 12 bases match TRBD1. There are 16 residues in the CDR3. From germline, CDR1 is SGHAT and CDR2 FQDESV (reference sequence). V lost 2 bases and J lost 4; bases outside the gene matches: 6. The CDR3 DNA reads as TGTGCCAGCAGCTTATCCGGGACAGGGGGCCTATACGAGCAGTACTTC. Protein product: CASSLSGTGGLYEQYF.

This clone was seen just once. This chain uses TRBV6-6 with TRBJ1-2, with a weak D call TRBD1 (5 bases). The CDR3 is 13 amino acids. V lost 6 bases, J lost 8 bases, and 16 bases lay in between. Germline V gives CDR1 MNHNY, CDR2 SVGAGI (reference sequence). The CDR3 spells CASRRPGTQGYTF. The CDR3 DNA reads TGTGCCAGCAGACGACCAGGGACTCAAGGCTACACCTTC.

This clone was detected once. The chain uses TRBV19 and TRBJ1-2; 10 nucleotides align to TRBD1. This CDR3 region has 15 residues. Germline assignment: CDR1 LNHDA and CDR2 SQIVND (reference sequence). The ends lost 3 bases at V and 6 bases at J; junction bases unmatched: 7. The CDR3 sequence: CASSIAGTGDNGYTF. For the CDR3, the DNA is TGTGCCAGTAGTATCGCCGGGACAGGGGATAATGGCTACACCTTC.

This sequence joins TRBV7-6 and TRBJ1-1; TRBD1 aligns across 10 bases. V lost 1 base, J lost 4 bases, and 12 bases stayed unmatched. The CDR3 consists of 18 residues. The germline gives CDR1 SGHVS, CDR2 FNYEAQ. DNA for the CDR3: TGTGCCAGCAGCTTAGGGTCGCCGGGACAGGGGTTTGTCACTGAAGCTTTCTTT. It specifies CASSLGSPGQGFVTEAFF.

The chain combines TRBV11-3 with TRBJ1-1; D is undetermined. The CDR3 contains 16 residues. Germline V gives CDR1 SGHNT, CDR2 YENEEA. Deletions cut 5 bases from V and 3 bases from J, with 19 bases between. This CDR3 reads CASSRGGWEPDTEAFF. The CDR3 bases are TGTGCCAGCAGCCGAGGCGGCTGGGAGCCTGACACTGAAGCTTTCTTT. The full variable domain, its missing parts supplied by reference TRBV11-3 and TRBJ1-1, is EAGVVQSPRYKIIEKKQPVAFWCNPISGHNTLYWYLQNLGQGPELLIRYENEEAVDDSQLPKDRFSAERLKGVDSTLKIQPAELGDSAVYLCASSRGGWEPDTEAFFGQGTRLTVV.

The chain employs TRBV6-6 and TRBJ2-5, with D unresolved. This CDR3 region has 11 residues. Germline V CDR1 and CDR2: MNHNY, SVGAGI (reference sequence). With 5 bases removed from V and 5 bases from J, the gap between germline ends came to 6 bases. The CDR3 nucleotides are TGTGCCAGCAGTCCGTTGGAGACCCAGTACTTC. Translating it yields CASSPLETQYF.

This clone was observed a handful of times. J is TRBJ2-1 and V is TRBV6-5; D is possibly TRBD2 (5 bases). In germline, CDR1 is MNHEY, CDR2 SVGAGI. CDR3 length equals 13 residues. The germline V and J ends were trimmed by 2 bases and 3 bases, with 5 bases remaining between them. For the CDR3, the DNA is TGTGCCAGCAGTTACAGCGGCTACAATGAGCAGTTCTTC. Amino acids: CASSYSGYNEQFF.

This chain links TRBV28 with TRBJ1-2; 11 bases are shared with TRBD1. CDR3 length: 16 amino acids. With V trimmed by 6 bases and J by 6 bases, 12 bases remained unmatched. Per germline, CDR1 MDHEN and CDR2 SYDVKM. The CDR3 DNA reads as TGTGCCAGCAGAAGGACAGGGGGCGACACGCGACATGGCTACACCTTC. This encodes CASRRTGGDTRHGYTF.

This chain's CDR3 is CASSPGTASGNTIYF. For the CDR3, the DNA is TGTGCCAGCAGCCCCGGGACAGCCTCTGGAAACACCATATATTTT. The chain has TRBV7-9 and TRBJ1-3, with 7 nucleotides matching TRBD1. V dropped 5 bases and J dropped 0; count of bases not matched to a gene: 4. The CDR3 has 15 amino acids. The germline gives CDR1 SEHNR, CDR2 FQNEAQ (reference sequence). Together with reference TRBV7-9 and TRBJ1-3, the CDR3 gives the full variable domain: DTGVSQNPRHKITKRGQNVTFRCDPISEHNRLYWYRQTLGQGPEFLTYFQNEAQLEKSRLLSDRFSAERPKGSFSTLEIQRTEQGDSAMYLCASSPGTASGNTIYFGEGSWLTVV.

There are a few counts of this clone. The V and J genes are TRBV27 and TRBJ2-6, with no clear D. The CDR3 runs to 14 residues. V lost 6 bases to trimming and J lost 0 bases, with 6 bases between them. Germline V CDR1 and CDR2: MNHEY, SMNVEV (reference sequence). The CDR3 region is CASRGLSGANVLTF. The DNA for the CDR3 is TGTGCCAGCAGGGGCCTCTCTGGGGCCAACGTCCTGACTTTC.

Here the CDR3 DNA reads TGTGCCAGCAGCAATCCCTACAGGGGGCGAAACACCATATATTTT. Translation gives CASSNPYRGRNTIYF. This chain links TRBV7-9 with TRBJ1-3; the match to TRBD1 covers 9 bases. The J segment lost 5 bases and the V segment lost 5 bases, leaving 7 bases of the junction unmatched. The CDR3 spans 15 residues. Germline V lookup: CDR1 SEHNR, CDR2 FQNEAQ (reference sequence).

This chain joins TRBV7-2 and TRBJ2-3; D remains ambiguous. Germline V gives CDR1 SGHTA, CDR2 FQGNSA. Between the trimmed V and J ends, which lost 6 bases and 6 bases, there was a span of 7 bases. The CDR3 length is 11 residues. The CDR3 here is CASSPQDTQYF. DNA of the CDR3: TGTGCCAGCAGTCCTCAGGATACGCAGTATTTT.

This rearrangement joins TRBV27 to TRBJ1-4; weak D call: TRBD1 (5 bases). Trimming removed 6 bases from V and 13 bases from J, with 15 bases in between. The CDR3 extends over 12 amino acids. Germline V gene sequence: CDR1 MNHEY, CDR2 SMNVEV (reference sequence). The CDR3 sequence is CASSPVGGGLFF. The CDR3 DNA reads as TGTGCCAGCAGCCCGGTCGGGGGGGGACTGTTTTTT.

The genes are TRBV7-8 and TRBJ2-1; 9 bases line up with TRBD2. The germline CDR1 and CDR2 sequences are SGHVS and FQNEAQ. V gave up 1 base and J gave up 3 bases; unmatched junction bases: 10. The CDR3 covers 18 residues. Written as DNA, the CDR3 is TGTGCCAGCAGCTTAGTCCCCAAGGGGACTAGCAGCTACAATGAGCAGTTCTTC. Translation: CASSLVPKGTSSYNEQFF.

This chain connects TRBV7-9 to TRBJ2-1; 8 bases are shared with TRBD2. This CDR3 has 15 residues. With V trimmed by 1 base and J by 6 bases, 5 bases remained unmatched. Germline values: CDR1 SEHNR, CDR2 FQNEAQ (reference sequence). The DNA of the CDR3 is TGTGCCAGCAGCTTAGTCGCGGGGGGTGGCAATGAGCAGTTCTTC. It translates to CASSLVAGGGNEQFF.

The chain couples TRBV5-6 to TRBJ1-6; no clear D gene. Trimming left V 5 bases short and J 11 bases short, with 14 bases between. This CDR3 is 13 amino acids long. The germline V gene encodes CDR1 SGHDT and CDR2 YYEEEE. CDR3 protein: CASRTRGNTPLHF. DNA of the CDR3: TGTGCCAGCAGAACACGAGGGAATACACCCCTCCACTTT.

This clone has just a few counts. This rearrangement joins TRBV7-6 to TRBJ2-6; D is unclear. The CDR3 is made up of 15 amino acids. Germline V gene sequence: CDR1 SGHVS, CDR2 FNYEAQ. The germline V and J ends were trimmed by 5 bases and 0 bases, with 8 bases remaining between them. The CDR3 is CASSTQFSGANVLTF. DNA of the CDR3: TGTGCCAGCAGCACCCAGTTCTCTGGGGCCAACGTCCTGACTTTC.

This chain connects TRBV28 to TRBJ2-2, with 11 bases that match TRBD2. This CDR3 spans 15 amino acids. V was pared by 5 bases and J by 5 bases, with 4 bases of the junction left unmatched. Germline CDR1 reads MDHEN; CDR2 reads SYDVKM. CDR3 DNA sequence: TGTGCCAGCAGTGCCGGGACTAGCGGAACCGGGGAGCTGTTTTTT. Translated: CASSAGTSGTGELFF. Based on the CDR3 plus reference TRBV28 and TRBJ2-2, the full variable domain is DVKVTQSSRYLVKRTGEKVFLECVQDMDHENMFWYRQDPGLGLRLIYFSYDVKMKEKGDIPEGYSVSREKKERFSLILESASTNQTSMYLCASSAGTSGTGELFFGEGSRLTVL.

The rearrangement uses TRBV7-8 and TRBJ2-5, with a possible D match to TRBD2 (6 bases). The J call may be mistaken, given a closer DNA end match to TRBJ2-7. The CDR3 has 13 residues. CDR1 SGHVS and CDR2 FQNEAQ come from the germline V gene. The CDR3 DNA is TGTGCCAGCAGCCCCCGGGGGAACTACGAGCAGTACTTC. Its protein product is CASSPRGNYEQYF.

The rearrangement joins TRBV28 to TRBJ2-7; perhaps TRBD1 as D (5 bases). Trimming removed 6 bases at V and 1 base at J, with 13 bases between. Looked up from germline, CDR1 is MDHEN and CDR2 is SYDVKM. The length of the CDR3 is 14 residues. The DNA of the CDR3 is TGTGCCAGCAGAGGTCAGGGAAGATCCTACGAGCAGTACTTC. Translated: CASRGQGRSYEQYF.

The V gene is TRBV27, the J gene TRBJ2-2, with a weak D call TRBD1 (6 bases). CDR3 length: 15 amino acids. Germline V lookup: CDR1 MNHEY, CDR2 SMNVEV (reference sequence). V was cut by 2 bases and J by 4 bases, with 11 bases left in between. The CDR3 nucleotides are TGTGCCAGCAGTTTACGAGGGGGAGCCACCGGGGAGCTGTTTTTT. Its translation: CASSLRGGATGELFF.

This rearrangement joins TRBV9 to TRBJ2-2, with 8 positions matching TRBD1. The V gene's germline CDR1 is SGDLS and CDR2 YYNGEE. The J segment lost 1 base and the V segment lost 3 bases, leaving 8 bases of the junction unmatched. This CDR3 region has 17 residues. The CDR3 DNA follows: TGTGCCAGCAGCGACTTAACTGGGACAGGGAACACCGGGGAGCTGTTTTTT. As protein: CASSDLTGTGNTGELFF. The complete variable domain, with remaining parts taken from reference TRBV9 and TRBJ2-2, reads DSGVTQTPKHLITATGQRVTLRCSPRSGDLSVYWYQQSLDQGLQFLIQYYNGEERAKGNILERFSAQQFPDLHSELNLSSLELGDSALYFCASSDLTGTGNTGELFFGEGSRLTVL.